The sequence of this T cell receptor (beta chain) was determined in a study of CD8+ T cells in alopecia areata. In each case, RNA was isolated and then reverse transcribed into cDNA as the sequencing template. Profiled with immunoSEQ multiplex PCR; TCRdb holds only in-frame clones, not every one. The table lists some 120,000 clones, around 53% of them singletons. CDR1 is SGHVS and CDR2 is FNYEAQ in the germline V gene. V was shortened by 4 bases and J by 11 bases, with 21 bases between the two germline ends. CDR3 size: 16 residues. As for treatment: oral pan-JAK inhibitor, 5-10 mg twice daily. The chain uses TRBV7-6 and TRBJ1-6, with D maybe TRBD1 (5 bases). This clonotype originated in a human donor with alopecia areata. Here the sequenced sample was CD8+ T cells sorted from blood, taken at week 24, from a patient treated with tofacitinib. The CDR3 protein is CASSSGPGGFRAPLHF. CDR3 coding DNA: TGTGCCAGCAGCTCCGGGCCCGGGGGTTTCAGGGCACCCCTCCACTTT.